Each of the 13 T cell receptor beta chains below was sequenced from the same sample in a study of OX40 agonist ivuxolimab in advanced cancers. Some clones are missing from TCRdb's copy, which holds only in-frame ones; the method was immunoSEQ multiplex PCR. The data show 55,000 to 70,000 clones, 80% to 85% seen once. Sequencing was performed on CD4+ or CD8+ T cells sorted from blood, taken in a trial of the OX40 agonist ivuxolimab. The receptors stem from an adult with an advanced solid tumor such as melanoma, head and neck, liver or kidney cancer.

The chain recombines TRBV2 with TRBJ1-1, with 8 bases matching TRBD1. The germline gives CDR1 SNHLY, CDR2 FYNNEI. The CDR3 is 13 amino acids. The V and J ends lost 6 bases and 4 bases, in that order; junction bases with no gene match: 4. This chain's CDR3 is CASSRGRGTEAFF. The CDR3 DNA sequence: TGTGCCAGCAGCAGGGGGCGCGGCACTGAAGCTTTCTTT.

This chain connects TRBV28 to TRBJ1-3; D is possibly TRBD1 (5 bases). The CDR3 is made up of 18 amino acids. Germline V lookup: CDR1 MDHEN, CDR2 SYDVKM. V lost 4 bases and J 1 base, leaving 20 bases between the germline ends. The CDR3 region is CASSSRGELSRSGNTIYF. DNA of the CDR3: TGTGCCAGCAGTTCTAGGGGCGAATTGTCGCGATCTGGAAACACCATATATTTT.

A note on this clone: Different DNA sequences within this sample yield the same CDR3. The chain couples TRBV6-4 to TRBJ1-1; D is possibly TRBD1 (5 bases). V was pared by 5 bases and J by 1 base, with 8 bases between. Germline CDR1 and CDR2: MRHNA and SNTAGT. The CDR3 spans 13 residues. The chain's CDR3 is CASSLDRNTEAFF. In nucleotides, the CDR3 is TGTGCCAGCAGTCTCGACAGGAACACTGAAGCTTTCTTT.

CDR3 loop: CASIDSSGANVLTF. The CDR3 nucleotides are TGTGCCAGTATTGACAGCTCTGGGGCCAACGTCCTGACTTTC. The V and J genes are TRBV19 and TRBJ2-6, with D possibly being TRBD1 (5 bases). From germline, CDR1 is LNHDA and CDR2 SQIVND (reference sequence). Trimming pared 7 bases from V and 0 bases from J, leaving 7 bases between. The CDR3 contains 14 residues.

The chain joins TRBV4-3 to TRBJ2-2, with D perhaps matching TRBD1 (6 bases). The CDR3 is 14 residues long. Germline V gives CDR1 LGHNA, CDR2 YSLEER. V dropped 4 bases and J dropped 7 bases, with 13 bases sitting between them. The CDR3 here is CASSPQGSFGELFF. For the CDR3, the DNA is TGCGCCAGCAGCCCCCAGGGGTCTTTCGGGGAGCTGTTTTTT.

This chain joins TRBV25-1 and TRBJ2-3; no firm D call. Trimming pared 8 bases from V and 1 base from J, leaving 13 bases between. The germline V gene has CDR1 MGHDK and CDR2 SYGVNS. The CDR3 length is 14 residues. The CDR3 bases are TGTGCCAGCGTCGGTGTCCTCGGCACAGATACGCAGTATTTT. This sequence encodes CASVGVLGTDTQYF.

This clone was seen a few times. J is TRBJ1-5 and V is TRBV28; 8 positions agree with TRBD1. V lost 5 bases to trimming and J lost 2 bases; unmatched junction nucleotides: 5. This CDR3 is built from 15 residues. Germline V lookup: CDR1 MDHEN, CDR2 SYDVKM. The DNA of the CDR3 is TGTGCCAGCAGTCGTCAGGGGGCCGGCAATCAGCCCCAGCATTTT. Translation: CASSRQGAGNQPQHF. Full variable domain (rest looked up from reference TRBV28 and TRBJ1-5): DVKVTQSSRYLVKRTGEKVFLECVQDMDHENMFWYRQDPGLGLRLIYFSYDVKMKEKGDIPEGYSVSREKKERFSLILESASTNQTSMYLCASSRQGAGNQPQHFGDGTRLSIL.

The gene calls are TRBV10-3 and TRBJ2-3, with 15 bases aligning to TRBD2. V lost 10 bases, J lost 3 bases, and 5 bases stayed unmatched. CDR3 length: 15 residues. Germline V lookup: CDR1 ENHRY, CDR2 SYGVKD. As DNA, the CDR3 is TGTGCCACCGTGGGACTAGCGGGGGGTACAGATACGCAGTATTTT. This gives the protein CATVGLAGGTDTQYF.

The CDR3 bases are TGTGCCAGCAGAGATCGGCCTGGAGGTTCCACCGGGGAGCTGTTTTTT. Its protein product is CASRDRPGGSTGELFF. This chain connects TRBV27 to TRBJ2-2, with D perhaps TRBD2 (5 bases). CDR1 and CDR2 from the germline V gene are MNHEY and SMNVEV (reference sequence). There are 16 residues in the CDR3. V was pared by 6 bases and J by 4 bases, with 18 bases between.

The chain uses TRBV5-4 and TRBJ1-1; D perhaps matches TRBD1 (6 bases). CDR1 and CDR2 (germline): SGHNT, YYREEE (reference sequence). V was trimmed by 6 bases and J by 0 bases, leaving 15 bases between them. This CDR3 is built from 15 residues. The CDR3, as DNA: TGTGCCAGCACCGACCCCGACAGGTTGAACACTGAAGCTTTCTTT. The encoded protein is CASTDPDRLNTEAFF.

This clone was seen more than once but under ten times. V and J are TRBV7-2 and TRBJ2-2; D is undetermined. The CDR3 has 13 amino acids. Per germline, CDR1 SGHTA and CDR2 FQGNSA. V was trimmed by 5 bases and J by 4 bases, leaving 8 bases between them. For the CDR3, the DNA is TGTGCCAGCAGCGTGTTGATCACCGGGGAGCTGTTTTTT. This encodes CASSVLITGELFF.

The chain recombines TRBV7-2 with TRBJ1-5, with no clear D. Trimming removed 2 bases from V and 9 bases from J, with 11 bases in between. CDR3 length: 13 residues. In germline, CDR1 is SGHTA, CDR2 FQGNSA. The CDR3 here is CASSLSPGGPQHF. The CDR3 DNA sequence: TGTGCCAGCAGCTTATCTCCGGGAGGGCCCCAGCATTTT.

CDR3 sequence reads: CASSPAVPESSGANVLTF. The CDR3, as DNA: TGCGCCAGCAGTCCCGCGGTCCCGGAGTCCTCTGGGGCCAACGTCCTGACTTTC. V is TRBV4-1 and J is TRBJ2-6; D is uncertain. The CDR3 runs 18 residues. V was clipped by 6 bases and J by 0 bases, with 18 bases between them. Per the germline V gene, CDR1 is MGHRA and CDR2 is YSYEKL.